The rows below give T cell receptor beta chains drawn from one sample of a study of blood T cell repertoires in COVID-19. The protocol was immunoSEQ multiplex PCR, while the TCRdb copy is restricted to in-frame clones and leaves out a portion. The table has roughly 90,000 clones, 89% seen once; the top ten hold approximately 2%. The sequenced sample was peripheral blood. The receptor source for this set is a man in his forties or fifties with acute or convalescent COVID-19. Both conserved end residues are trimmed from each CDR3. Each record gives: CDR3 protein, J gene, V gene.

CDR3 protein: ASSELAGDGNEQF
J gene: TRBJ2-1
V gene: TRBV9

CDR3 protein: ASSPQIWRENLNEQF
J gene: TRBJ2-1
V gene: TRBV9

CDR3 protein: ASSYQGASSEQY
J gene: TRBJ2-7
V gene: TRBV7-2

CDR3 protein: ASSQEGLSGNTIY
J gene: TRBJ1-3
V gene: TRBV3-1/TRBV3-2

CDR3 protein: ASSKQGHPYTGELF
J gene: TRBJ2-2
V gene: TRBV5-1

CDR3 protein: ASSSRLAGGPGYEQY
J gene: TRBJ2-7
V gene: TRBV27

CDR3 protein: ASSLKAGEGHEQY
J gene: TRBJ2-7
V gene: TRBV18

CDR3 protein: ASSLASISTSTDTQY
J gene: TRBJ2-3
V gene: TRBV5-6

CDR3 protein: SAQAGGGGYGYT
J gene: TRBJ1-2
V gene: TRBV29-1

CDR3 protein: ASSGGSGQGSYNEQF
J gene: TRBJ2-1
V gene: TRBV2

CDR3 protein: ASSLGPVANQPQH
J gene: TRBJ1-5
V gene: TRBV7-6

CDR3 protein: ASNWGLAAPNEQF
J gene: TRBJ2-1
V gene: TRBV6-5

CDR3 protein: ASSPRGLSDYNEQF
J gene: TRBJ2-1
V gene: TRBV27

CDR3 protein: ATRDSYYGYT
J gene: TRBJ1-2
V gene: TRBV24-1

CDR3 protein: ASSQEGTGLAKNIQY
J gene: TRBJ2-4
V gene: TRBV4-3

CDR3 protein: ASSRNGGLRGYT
J gene: TRBJ1-2
V gene: TRBV4-3

CDR3 protein: AWTPYTGTANTGELF
J gene: TRBJ2-2
V gene: TRBV30

CDR3 protein: ASSSGTLLRANVLT
J gene: TRBJ2-6
V gene: TRBV5-1

CDR3 protein: ASSLGGGENIQY
J gene: TRBJ2-4
V gene: TRBV5-1

CDR3 protein: SARGANGYT
J gene: TRBJ1-2
V gene: TRBV20-1

CDR3 protein: ASSLGPGSTDTQY
J gene: TRBJ2-3
V gene: TRBV5-4

CDR3 protein: ASSETGGYMANQPQH
J gene: TRBJ1-5
V gene: TRBV6-1

CDR3 protein: ASSPPGGGMTEAF
J gene: TRBJ1-1
V gene: TRBV7-2

CDR3 protein: ASSRTSGGRLTGELF
J gene: TRBJ2-2
V gene: TRBV3-1/TRBV3-2

CDR3 protein: ASRLGTGSLGGYT
J gene: TRBJ1-2
V gene: TRBV5-1

CDR3 protein: AWSATRGNSPLH
J gene: TRBJ1-6
V gene: TRBV30

CDR3 protein: ASSPVQTSGRSSYEQY
J gene: TRBJ2-7
V gene: TRBV3-1/TRBV3-2

CDR3 protein: ASSFDRGNYGYT
J gene: TRBJ1-2
V gene: TRBV5-1

CDR3 protein: ATHRQGNYEQY
J gene: TRBJ2-7
V gene: TRBV6-5

CDR3 protein: ASSRGLAGGEADTQY
J gene: TRBJ2-3
V gene: TRBV5-4

CDR3 protein: ASSRTGAPQETQY
J gene: TRBJ2-5
V gene: TRBV19